This TCR beta chain comes out of a study of shared clonotypes between healthy human individuals. Study summary: The cohort had two women and a few men, ages 18 to 49.

To note about this clone: Its target is unknown.

Naive CD8 cells lacked CD45RO, underwent positive selection for CCR7 and left out terminally differentiated effector memory CD45RA+ cells. Donors were healthy HIV-negative adults without recently reported acute infections or vaccinations. From germline, CDR1 is SGHVS and CDR2 FQNEAQ. With V trimmed by 5 bases and J by 12 bases, 9 bases remained unmatched. The CDR3 has 13 residues. Findings and limits, study-wide: The sole specimen, blood, was sampled, and tissue repertoires likely differ.

In the study's own analysis: ImmunoSEQ output lacked quality scores and full-length reads, limiting matched filtering. Assay: immunoSEQ multiplex PCR; the TCRdb copy retains only in-frame clones and omits some. V and J calls and clone size come straight from that table; D and trimming were deduced from the DNA. In the table there are around 1.9 million clones, around 93% of which are singletons. This chain connects TRBV7-8 to TRBJ2-1; the match to TRBD1 covers 8 bases. The sequence derives from a man aged 18 to 30 in good health. Some clones in this sample may be carry-over from other donors' samples. The sequencing sample was made of naive CD8+ T cells from PBMCs. The CDR3 reads CASSHPDRVGQFF. In DNA form, the CDR3 reads TGTGCCAGCAGCCATCCGGACAGGGTAGGGCAGTTCTTC.